This TCR beta chain was obtained from a study of T cells in Graves' hyperthyroidism and ophthalmopathy. General study points: Within blood appeared most thyroid clonotypes that had expanded above 0.001. Model predictions of ophthalmopathy came a median around 6.5 months before onset.

Pregnant or lactating patients were excluded, as were those with uncontrolled infection or other autoimmune disease. Turning to this clonotype: Its specificity is not known. A clone one base away is much larger, so this may be a read error.

V lost 5 bases and J lost 4, with 14 bases in between. The CDR3 is 14 residues long. Amplification of TCR beta CDR3 regions used RNA as the template. Researchers ran a first-round RT-PCR on the TCR CDR3 using the HTBI primer set. TCRdb re-derived calls from the multiplex PCR reads in MiXCR, one entry per CDR3 protein. The sample has about 600,000 distinct CDR3 sequences; over 12% are singletons. The chain has TRBV12-3 or TRBV12-4 and TRBJ2-5; D tentatively fits TRBD1 or TRBD2 (5 bases each). The sequence derives from a woman younger than 30 with Graves' ophthalmopathy. The sequenced sample was blood. CDR3 bases: TGTGCCAGCAGTCCGGGACCCCGGAGAGAGACCCAGTACTTC. Translation gives CASSPGPRRETQYF.